The 22 T cell receptor beta chains presented below share a single source sample, sequenced in a study of T cell clonotyping in hematopoietic cell transplantation. Time point described: recipient sample about 28 days before transplant, after cytoreduction. Using immunoSEQ multiplex PCR, the repertoire was profiled, and TCRdb retains in-frame clones only, with some absent. The sample shows about 41,000 clones, 85% of them seen only once. The material was peripheral blood mononuclear cells, obtained before stem cell transplant. These receptors all stem from a man aged 60 to 75 with acute myeloid leukemia. Some clones in this sample may be carry-over from other donors' samples.

This clone has only a few counts. This chain uses TRBV2 with TRBJ1-5; D may be TRBD1 (5 bases). CDR1 is SNHLY, CDR2 FYNNEI, per germline. The CDR3 is 15 amino acids. V shed 4 bases and J shed 0 bases, with 10 bases lying between them. Written as DNA, the CDR3 is TGTGCCAGCAGTGGCAAGGGGACTAGCAATCAGCCCCAGCATTTT. Protein sequence: CASSGKGTSNQPQHF.

The CDR3 reads CASSPQRGLANEQYF. The CDR3 coding sequence is TGTGCCAGTAGCCCGCAAAGGGGACTAGCGAACGAGCAGTACTTC. The chain is built from TRBV19 and TRBJ2-7; 10 bases are a match to TRBD2. Per germline, CDR1 LNHDA and CDR2 SQIVND (reference sequence). The CDR3 runs 15 residues. V gave up 6 bases and J gave up 5 bases; unmatched junction bases: 10.

As DNA, the CDR3 is TGTGCCAGCAGCTTGGCCCTCACAGGGGATCTCACCATATATTTT. Translation gives CASSLALTGDLTIYF. The rearrangement uses TRBV5-6 and TRBJ1-3; 7 positions agree with TRBD1. The CDR3 loop spans 15 amino acids. With V trimmed by 0 bases and J by 9 bases, 9 bases remained unmatched. Germline V gene lookup returns CDR1 SGHDT and CDR2 YYEEEE. Drawing the rest from reference TRBV5-6 and TRBJ1-3, the complete variable domain is DAGVTQSPTHLIKTRGQQVTLRCSPKSGHDTVSWYQQALGQGPQFIFQYYEEEERQRGNFPDRFSGHQFPNYSSELNVNALLLGDSALYLCASSLALTGDLTIYFGEGSWLTVV.

V gene TRBV5-1 combines with J gene TRBJ1-3; 7 bases fit TRBD1. V lost 4 bases and J lost 2; bases outside the gene matches: 6. Germline V gives CDR1 SGHRS, CDR2 YFSETQ. The CDR3 runs 15 residues. The CDR3 DNA is TGCGCCAGCAGCCCACGACAGGGACCTGGAAACACCATATATTTT. Protein sequence: CASSPRQGPGNTIYF.

The CDR3 sequence is CASSPPTGASEQYF. In DNA form, the CDR3 reads TGTGCCAGCTCACCCCCCACAGGGGCCTCCGAGCAGTACTTC. J is TRBJ2-7 and V is TRBV18; TRBD1 matches at 7 bases. There are 14 residues in the CDR3. Germline CDR1 reads KGHSH; CDR2 reads LQKENI. Trimming at V came to 3 bases and at J to 6 bases, leaving 8 bases not matched to a gene.

The J gene is TRBJ1-6, the V gene TRBV27; D is unclear. V was clipped by 5 bases and J by 10 bases, with 15 bases between them. The V gene's germline CDR1 is MNHEY and CDR2 SMNVEV (reference sequence). CDR3 length: 14 residues. The DNA for the CDR3 is TGTGCCAGCAGTGGCTTAAGGTCTCACTCACCCCTCCACTTT. Its translation is CASSGLRSHSPLHF.

The sample holds one count of this clone. The chain combines TRBV2 with TRBJ1-4; possibly TRBD1 for D (5 bases). This CDR3 has 15 amino acids. The V and J ends lost 4 bases and 6 bases respectively, with 15 bases between them. Germline loops: CDR1 SNHLY, CDR2 FYNNEI. The CDR3 nucleotides read TGTGCCAGCAGTGTGAGGGGCTCGGTTGATGAAAAACTGTTTTTT. The encoded protein is CASSVRGSVDEKLFF.

This chain joins TRBV28 and TRBJ1-2; tentative D call: TRBD1 (6 bases). The germline CDR1 and CDR2 sequences are MDHEN and SYDVKM. With 5 bases removed from V and 2 bases from J, the gap between germline ends came to 15 bases. The CDR3 sequence is 15 residues long. As DNA, the CDR3 is TGTGCCAGCAGTCTCCTACAGGGTACCAACTATGGCTACACCTTC. Protein sequence: CASSLLQGTNYGYTF.

The V and J genes are TRBV28 and TRBJ2-1, with 7 bases matching TRBD2. Trimming at V came to 11 bases and at J to 4 bases, leaving 14 bases not matched to a gene. The germline CDR1 and CDR2 sequences are MDHEN and SYDVKM. CDR3 size: 15 residues. The CDR3 DNA follows: TGTGCCGGTTCAGCGGGGCTCACCGTATACAATGAGCAGTTCTTC. Translating gives CAGSAGLTVYNEQFF.

V usage is TRBV11-3 and J usage is TRBJ2-1; TRBD1 agrees at 8 bases. This CDR3 region has 15 residues. With V trimmed by 5 bases and J by 9 bases, 12 bases remained unmatched. In germline, CDR1 is SGHNT, CDR2 YENEEA. CDR3 nucleotides: TGTGCCAGCAGCCGAAAAGCCAGGGGGCCGCTTGAGCAGTTCTTC. Translated: CASSRKARGPLEQFF.

The rearrangement joins TRBV29-1 to TRBJ1-5; no reliable D call. This CDR3 is built from 14 residues. V lost 4 bases and J lost 0, with 10 bases in between. CDR1 and CDR2 from the germline V gene are SQVTM and ANQGSEA. The CDR3 bases are TGCAGCGTTGGCTCAACTTATAGCAATCAGCCCCAGCATTTT. Translation: CSVGSTYSNQPQHF. The complete variable domain, with remaining parts taken from reference TRBV29-1 and TRBJ1-5, reads SAVISQKPSRDICQRGTSLTIQCQVDSQVTMMFWYRQQPGQSLTLIATANQGSEATYESGFVIDKFPISRPNLTFSTLTVSNMSPEDSSIYLCSVGSTYSNQPQHFGDGTRLSIL.

The rearrangement links TRBV30 to TRBJ2-3, with D possibly TRBD2 on 5 matching bases. Looked up from germline, CDR1 is GTSNPN and CDR2 is SVGIG (reference sequence). V lost 6 bases and J 0 bases, leaving 10 bases between the germline ends. The CDR3 length is 13 residues. The CDR3 is CACWSGSTDTQYF. CDR3 DNA sequence: TGTGCCTGCTGGTCGGGGAGCACAGATACGCAGTATTTT.

This chain links TRBV10-3 with TRBJ1-1; D perhaps matches TRBD1 (6 bases). V was clipped by 6 bases and J by 0 bases, with 11 bases between them. CDR1 ENHRY and CDR2 SYGVKD come from the germline V gene. The length of the CDR3 is 14 residues. This chain's CDR3 is CAISLGQMNTEAFF. DNA for the CDR3: TGTGCCATCAGCTTGGGACAAATGAACACTGAAGCTTTCTTT.

The chain links TRBV18 to TRBJ1-2, with D unresolved. V shed 3 bases and J shed 4 bases, with 3 bases lying between them. The CDR3 spans 11 residues. Per the germline V gene, CDR1 is KGHSH and CDR2 is LQKENI. This chain's CDR3 is CASSPLYGYTF. In DNA form, the CDR3 reads TGTGCCAGCTCACCTCTCTATGGCTACACCTTC.

The J gene is TRBJ2-5, the V gene TRBV19; no clear D. The CDR3 has 14 amino acids. Trimming left V 3 bases short and J 2 bases short, with 10 bases between. Germline V CDR1 and CDR2: LNHDA, SQIVND (reference sequence). The CDR3 here is CASSMLQTQETQYF. CDR3 bases: TGTGCCAGTAGTATGCTGCAGACTCAAGAGACCCAGTACTTC. The complete variable domain, with remaining parts taken from reference TRBV19 and TRBJ2-5, reads DGGITQSPKYLFRKEGQNVTLSCEQNLNHDAMYWYRQDPGQGLRLIYYSQIVNDFQKGDIAEGYSVSREKKESFPLTVTSAQKNPTAFYLCASSMLQTQETQYFGPGTRLLVL.

This chain connects TRBV7-8 to TRBJ1-4; D possibly corresponds to TRBD1 (5 bases). The ends were cut back, 0 bases at V and 8 bases at J, with 7 bases in the middle. The CDR3 spans 13 residues. The germline gives CDR1 SGHVS, CDR2 FQNEAQ. CDR3 region: CASSLAGTEKLFF. Here the CDR3 DNA reads TGTGCCAGCAGCTTAGCGGGGACCGAAAAACTGTTTTTT.

This rearrangement joins TRBV30 to TRBJ1-5; D is possibly TRBD1 (5 bases). Trimming removed 4 bases from V and 3 bases from J, with 10 bases in between. Germline loops: CDR1 GTSNPN, CDR2 SVGIG (reference sequence). The length of the CDR3 is 13 residues. The CDR3 sequence: CAWTRGNNQPQHF. CDR3 DNA: TGTGCCTGGACTCGGGGGAACAATCAGCCCCAGCATTTT.

The chain joins TRBV25-1 to TRBJ1-5; a possible D gene is TRBD1 (6 bases). The CDR3 contains 14 residues. The germline V gene encodes CDR1 MGHDK and CDR2 SYGVNS. V was trimmed by 2 bases and J by 3 bases, leaving 8 bases between them. Here the CDR3 reads CASSEPGVNQPQHF. As DNA, the CDR3 is TGTGCCAGCAGTGAACCAGGGGTCAATCAGCCCCAGCATTTT.

V is TRBV19 and J is TRBJ2-5, with 8 bases that match TRBD1. The germline V gene has CDR1 LNHDA and CDR2 SQIVND (reference sequence). The V gene end was trimmed by 6 bases and the J gene end by 4 bases; junction bases not matched to a gene: 1. This CDR3 spans 12 amino acids. CDR3 nucleotide sequence: TGTGCCAGTAGCGACAGGGGAGAGACCCAGTACTTC. Its protein product is CASSDRGETQYF.

This chain links TRBV5-1 with TRBJ2-5, with TRBD2 matching 8 bases. Trimming removed 3 bases from V and 9 bases from J; junction bases left unmatched: 16. Germline V gene data show CDR1 as SGHRS and CDR2 as YFSETQ. The CDR3 runs 16 residues. CDR3 loop: CASSSLGAGAPGSQYF. In DNA, the CDR3 is TGCGCCAGCAGCTCGCTAGGAGCGGGGGCGCCGGGGTCCCAGTACTTC.

The chain recombines TRBV27 with TRBJ2-3; D call uncertain. Trimming took 2 bases from V and 5 from J, leaving 11 bases between them. Germline CDR1 reads MNHEY; CDR2 reads SMNVEV (reference sequence). The CDR3 covers 14 residues. The DNA of the CDR3 is TGTGCCAGCAGTTTAAGGTCTACTAAAGATACGCAGTATTTT. As protein: CASSLRSTKDTQYF.

The rearrangement joins TRBV19 to TRBJ1-2; 8 bases fit TRBD1. Germline V gene lookup returns CDR1 LNHDA and CDR2 SQIVND (reference sequence). This CDR3 is 13 amino acids long. V was pared by 8 bases and J by 8 bases, with 10 bases of the junction left unmatched. In DNA, the CDR3 is TGTGCCAGTCACACGGACAGGGTCATGGGCTACACCTTC. Translation gives CASHTDRVMGYTF.